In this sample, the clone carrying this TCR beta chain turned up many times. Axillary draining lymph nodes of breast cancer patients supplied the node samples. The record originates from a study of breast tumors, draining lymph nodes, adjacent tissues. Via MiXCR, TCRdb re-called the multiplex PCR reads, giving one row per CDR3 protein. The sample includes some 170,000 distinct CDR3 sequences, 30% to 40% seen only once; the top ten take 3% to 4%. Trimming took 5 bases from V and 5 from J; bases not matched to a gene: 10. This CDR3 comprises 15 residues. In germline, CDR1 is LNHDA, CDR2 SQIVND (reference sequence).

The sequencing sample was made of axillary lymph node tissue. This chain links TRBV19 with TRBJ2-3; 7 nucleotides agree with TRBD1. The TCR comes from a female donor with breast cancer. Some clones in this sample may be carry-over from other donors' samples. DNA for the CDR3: TGTGCCAGTAGTCCTGTAACAGGGGCGGGAGATACGCAGTATTTT. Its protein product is CASSPVTGAGDTQYF.